This TCR beta chain comes out of a study of T cells in Graves' hyperthyroidism and ophthalmopathy. About the research overall: Peripheral blood was obtained at initial diagnosis, preceding any treatment.

This clonotype was seen at least ten times. Authors of the study amplified TCR beta CDR3 regions from RNA transcripts. TCR CDR3 regions were first amplified by RT-PCR with HTBI primers. TCRdb re-called the multiplex PCR reads through MiXCR, storing one row per CDR3 protein. The table records some 760,000 distinct CDR3 sequences, 14% of them present only once. Subjects aged 18 to 65 presented with newly diagnosed hyperthyroidism of less than 2 months' duration. It was uncontrolled infection, other autoimmune disease, pregnancy or lactation that excluded patients. The specimen sequenced was blood. This sequence originates from a woman in her late teens or twenties with Graves' hyperthyroidism.

In nucleotides, the CDR3 is TGTGCCAGCAGCGCCCCCGGGACAGGGGGCAACTATGGCTACACCTTC. It specifies CASSAPGTGGNYGYTF. This chain joins TRBV28 and TRBJ1-2, with 12 bases identical to TRBD1. With V trimmed by 6 bases and J by 2 bases, 7 bases remained unmatched. There are 16 residues in the CDR3. Germline V gene data show CDR1 as MDHEN and CDR2 as SYDVKM.